This TCR beta chain was captured in a study of shared clonotypes between healthy human individuals. Per the germline V gene, CDR1 is SGHRS and CDR2 is YFSETQ. Trimming removed 4 bases from V and 1 base from J; junction bases left unmatched: 6. The CDR3 runs to 16 residues. Here immunoSEQ multiplex PCR was the method, and the copy in TCRdb shows in-frame clones only, minus some. The sample contains around 2.5 million clones, approximately 93% of which appear only once. Details on this clone: Other DNA sequences of this sample code for an identical CDR3.

The sequence derives from a man between 18 and 35 years old in good health. Some clones in this sample may be carry-over from other donors' samples. This sequence joins TRBV5-1 and TRBJ2-3; 10 bases are a match to TRBD2. The sequencing input was naive CD4+ T cells from PBMCs. Sample subset: CD45RA+ positively selected. CDR3 coding DNA: TGCGCCAGCAGCCTGGCCGGGACTAGCGGCACAGATACGCAGTATTTT. Translated, it gives CASSLAGTSGTDTQYF.